The sequence of this T cell receptor (beta chain) was determined in a study of identical twins' blood T cells (dated by TCRdb to about 2013). Regarding the research as a whole: The approximately twelve libraries, six for the alpha chain and six for the beta chain, together yielded around 51 million Illumina reads. The study compared TCR alpha and beta chain repertoires of three pairs of monozygous twins using next-generation sequencing to assess genetic influence on repertoire formation.

Overall study outcomes, separate from this receptor: V gene usage was reported to be markedly more similar within twin pairs than between unrelated donors, even among non-selected out-of-frame TCRbeta clonotypes. The proposed role of the TCRalpha J segment in MHC recognition during thymic selection was stated to require validation by independent studies. Because the twins were reared together, environmental influences could not be excluded as an explanation for twin similarity. The count of CDR3 clonotypes shared by two donors depended mainly on the product of the two donors' cloneset sizes, and twins did not clearly depart from this trend. Among the most abundant TCRbeta clonotypes, more CDR3 sequences were shared by each donor with her twin than with unrelated donors.

Donors were six healthy women forming three monozygous twin pairs. All three twin pairs had been reared together and were thought likely to have met the same infectious agents and vaccines. RNA was isolated from peripheral blood mononuclear cells and used to prepare TCR cDNA libraries. A note on this clonotype: Its antigen has not been determined. No much larger clone exists at a distance of one base, and base qualities are not known.

Cut back by 1 base and 6 bases, the V and J ends lie 7 bases apart. The CDR3 measures 13 amino acids from cysteine to phenylalanine. The kept DNA is CDR3 alone, 39 bases in frame from the first base. CDR1 SGHAT and CDR2 FQNNGV are derived from the germline V gene. Receptors were amplified or captured by 5' RACE. Sequencing was performed on an Illumina Genome Analyzer IIx. To prepare the RNA-based TCR cDNA libraries, a previously described protocol was followed, with several modifications. To prevent cross-contamination, sample-specific barcodes were added to both ends of each TCR cDNA library during cDNA synthesis and amplification. For the original study's pipeline: Between about 100,000 and nearly 500,000 clonotypes were identified per individual, and about 2 to 3.6 million CDR3-containing reads were obtained per library. After reads with improper barcode index combinations were thrown out, a cloneset for each library was built using the MiTCR software. MiTCR filtered or rescued low-quality reads and corrected PCR and sequencing errors when assembling CDR3 clonotypes. Artificial out-of-frame clonotypes were removed by being mapped to in-frame sequences, with one indel in the CDR3 allowed. To measure how similar V and J gene usage was between donors, Jensen-Shannon divergence was divided by mean entropy. TCRdb redid the processing of the public reads, applying fastp at Q25 and MiXCR, and retained in-frame beta chains. Rows are combined by CDR3 protein, so each entry shows the most common genes and DNA. These V and J calls originate from TCRdb's pipeline instead of the authors' own analysis. The sample table lists hundreds of thousands of distinct CDR3 sequences, about 28% of them with a count of one. Roughly 5.5% of the sample is in the top ten clones.

The chain joins TRBV11-2 to TRBJ1-5, with the identity of the D gene unclear. The material sequenced was PBMCs. The clonotype originates from a woman aged 18-49 years in good health. CDR3 protein: CASSLVASQPQHF. The DNA sequence follows: TGTGCCAGCAGCTTAGTCGCAAGTCAGCCCCAGCATTTT. The variable domain in full, with residues beyond the CDR3 obtained from the reference TRBV11-2 and TRBJ1-5 genes, is EAGVAQSPRYKIIEKRQSVAFWCNPISGHATLYWYQQILGQGPKLLIQFQNNGVVDDSQLPKDRFSAERLKGVDSTLKIQPAKLEDSAVYLCASSLVASQPQHFGDGTRLSIL.